This TCR beta chain was found in a study of T cells in tumors after PD-1 blockade. Across the whole study: Treatment was either pembrolizumab 200 mg every 3 weeks or cemiplimab 350 mg every 2 weeks.

Some clones are missing from TCRdb's copy, which holds only in-frame ones; the method was immunoSEQ multiplex PCR. Counted here are about 59,000 clones, around three quarters occurring once; the ten biggest clones make up 10% to 15%. The material was PBMCs, obtained before anti-PD-1 treatment. The sequence came from a human donor with basal cell carcinoma.

CDR3 DNA sequence: TGTGCCATCAGTGAGCCTACAGGGATGGGCAATCAGCCCCAGCATTTT. Protein product: CAISEPTGMGNQPQHF. The chain is built from TRBV10-3 and TRBJ1-5; TRBD1 might be the D (6 bases). The CDR3 length is 16 residues. CDR1 ENHRY and CDR2 SYGVKD come from the germline V gene. Between the trimmed V and J ends, which lost 2 bases and 2 bases, there was a span of 13 bases.